The 29 T cell receptor beta chains below all came from one sample that was sequenced in a study of PD-1 blockade in classical Hodgkin lymphoma (dated by TCRdb to about 2020). Preparation of the library involved the immunoSEQ multiplex PCR assay. TCRdb holds this immuneACCESS table with in-frame rearrangements only. Some clones are missing; in checked studies, unresolved V genes explain under half, and the rest has no known cause. In this sample the table shows tens of thousands of clones, over 85% of which occur a single time. The ten largest clones take up 8% of the sample. The meaning of the sample's time point label: cycle 4 day 1 (C4D1), after more than 5 weeks of nivolumab. Relapse after autologous stem cell transplantation had occurred in all trial patients, and cohorts A, B and C were distinguished by prior brentuximab vedotin exposure. Sample: peripheral blood mononuclear cells (PBMCs), taken before the fourth cycle of nivolumab. The receptor set was obtained from a human donor with classical Hodgkin lymphoma.

The chain recombines TRBV6-5 with TRBJ1-4; D is possibly TRBD1 (6 bases). CDR1 and CDR2 (germline): MNHEY, SVGAGI. Trimming stripped 10 bases from V and 3 bases from J, with 18 bases between. The CDR3 covers 15 residues. CDR3 region: CAIKKTGGSNEKLFF. Here the CDR3 DNA reads TGTGCCATCAAGAAGACGGGGGGCTCTAATGAAAAACTGTTTTTT.

V is TRBV9 and J is TRBJ2-7, with 7 nucleotides matching TRBD1. The germline V gene encodes CDR1 SGDLS and CDR2 YYNGEE. The trim removed 0 bases at V and 3 bases at J, leaving 0 bases unmatched. The CDR3 has 13 amino acids. CDR3 coding DNA: TGTGCCAGCAGCGTAGGGGACAGCTACGAGCAGTACTTC. Amino acid sequence: CASSVGDSYEQYF.

V is TRBV7-6 and J is TRBJ2-3, with a weak D call TRBD2 (5 bases). V was pared by 5 bases and J by 6 bases, with 15 bases between. The CDR3 is made up of 14 amino acids. CDR1 is SGHVS, CDR2 FNYEAQ, per germline. The CDR3 nucleotides are TGTGCCAGCAGCCCACAGCGGTATCAGGATACGCAGTATTTT. Its translation is CASSPQRYQDTQYF.

The chain joins TRBV6-1 to TRBJ2-3, with 9 bases identical to TRBD2. With V trimmed by 3 bases and J by 4 bases, 2 bases remained unmatched. The germline V gene encodes CDR1 MNHNS and CDR2 SASEGT. The CDR3 has 14 amino acids. The CDR3 region is CASSERGGADTQYF. The CDR3 DNA reads TGTGCCAGCAGTGAGCGGGGGGGCGCAGATACGCAGTATTTT.

V is TRBV18 and J is TRBJ2-3; D is ambiguous. V shed 5 bases and J shed 2 bases, with 11 bases lying between them. The CDR3 spans 14 residues. Germline V gives CDR1 KGHSH, CDR2 LQKENI. CDR3 nucleotides: TGTGCCAGCTCATCCGAACTGCACACAGATACGCAGTATTTT. Translation gives CASSSELHTDTQYF.

This rearrangement joins TRBV11-3 to TRBJ2-1; 10 bases map to TRBD2. CDR3 length equals 19 residues. The germline V gene encodes CDR1 SGHNT and CDR2 YENEEA. V was clipped by 2 bases and J by 0 bases; unmatched bases: 10. The CDR3 DNA is TGTGCCAGCAGCTTACGGTCAGCGGGGGGGCCAAGCTCCTACAATGAGCAGTTCTTC. It yields the protein CASSLRSAGGPSSYNEQFF.

The chain uses TRBV5-1 and TRBJ1-2; D remains unclear. V lost 4 bases and J lost 0, with 10 bases in between. CDR1 is SGHRS and CDR2 is YFSETQ in the germline V gene. CDR3 length: 14 amino acids. The CDR3 loop is CASSPTGPNYGYTF. In DNA, the CDR3 is TGCGCCAGCAGCCCGACTGGTCCTAACTATGGCTACACCTTC.

V usage is TRBV5-1 and J usage is TRBJ1-6; maybe TRBD1 (5 bases). Germline V gene data show CDR1 as SGHRS and CDR2 as YFSETQ. V was cut by 1 base and J by 5 bases, with 13 bases left in between. The CDR3 is 16 residues long. The CDR3 DNA reads as TGCGCCAGCAGCTTGCACCCCCAGGGAAATAATTCACCCCTCCACTTT. Its translation is CASSLHPQGNNSPLHF.

V gene TRBV5-6 combines with J gene TRBJ2-1; no clear D. The CDR3 is made up of 15 amino acids. CDR1 and CDR2 from the germline V gene are SGHDT and YYEEEE. V was trimmed by 0 bases and J by 10 bases, leaving 17 bases between them. The CDR3 spells CASSLAGFDRREQFF. CDR3 in DNA: TGTGCCAGCAGCTTGGCGGGTTTTGATCGCCGGGAGCAGTTCTTC.

The J gene is TRBJ2-4, the V gene TRBV7-9; TRBD2 matches 7 bases. V gave up 5 bases and J gave up 5 bases; unmatched junction bases: 6. CDR3 length equals 14 residues. Germline V gene data show CDR1 as SEHNR and CDR2 as FQNEAQ (reference sequence). The CDR3 protein is CASSPGLVENIQYF. CDR3 DNA: TGTGCCAGCAGCCCCGGACTAGTGGAAAACATTCAGTACTTC.

This chain connects TRBV6-1 to TRBJ2-3; TRBD2 matches 8 bases. This CDR3 is built from 15 residues. CDR1 and CDR2 (germline): MNHNS, SASEGT. V trimming: 3 bases; J trimming: 5 bases; junction bases outside the gene matches: 7. The CDR3 DNA reads TGTGCCAGCAGTGACCGAAGCGGGGGCCGAGATACGCAGTATTTT. It is translated as CASSDRSGGRDTQYF.

The chain joins TRBV6-5 to TRBJ2-3; D is unresolved. The CDR3 spans 15 residues. Germline CDR1 MNHEY, CDR2 SVGAGI. V was clipped by 6 bases and J by 0 bases, with 13 bases between them. CDR3 sequence reads: CASSARPTSTDTQYF. Written as DNA, the CDR3 is TGTGCCAGCAGCGCCCGACCGACTAGCACAGATACGCAGTATTTT.

This CDR3 reads CASYRNIGGSSTIGNQPQHF. CDR3 sequence (DNA): TGTGCCAGCTACAGGAATATTGGGGGTTCTTCTACCATCGGCAATCAGCCCCAGCATTTT. This chain links TRBV28 with TRBJ1-5; weak D call: TRBD1 (5 bases). The CDR3 spans 20 residues. Germline assignment: CDR1 MDHEN and CDR2 SYDVKM. Trimming removed 8 bases at V and 2 bases at J, with 31 bases between.

This clone was seen once. This chain joins TRBV7-8 and TRBJ2-7; maybe TRBD2 (6 bases). CDR1 is SGHVS, CDR2 FQNEAQ, per germline. There are 14 residues in the CDR3. V was clipped by 5 bases and J by 0 bases, with 11 bases between them. The CDR3, as DNA: TGTGCCAGCAGCCGCGGGACCCACTCCTACGAGCAGTACTTC. The encoded protein is CASSRGTHSYEQYF. The whole variable domain, remainder taken from reference TRBV7-8 and TRBJ2-7, is GAGVSQSPRYKVAKRGQDVALRCDPISGHVSLFWYQQALGQGPEFLTYFQNEAQLDKSGLPSDRFFAERPEGSVSTLKIQRTQQEDSAVYLCASSRGTHSYEQYFGPGTRLTVT.

The chain employs TRBV11-1 and TRBJ2-3; D call uncertain. The ends were cut back, 5 bases at V and 2 bases at J, with 8 bases in the middle. This CDR3 is 13 amino acids long. The germline V gene has CDR1 SGHAT and CDR2 FQDESV (reference sequence). The CDR3 loop reads CASSQSPTDTQYF. In DNA form, the CDR3 reads TGTGCCAGCAGCCAATCACCCACAGATACGCAGTATTTT.

The genes are TRBV27 and TRBJ1-5, with 9 positions matching TRBD1. The V gene's germline CDR1 is MNHEY and CDR2 SMNVEV (reference sequence). The CDR3 consists of 17 residues. Germline trimming cut 7 bases from V and 5 bases from J; bases unmatched to any gene: 15. For the CDR3, the DNA is TGTGCCAGCACTGACGCCCCGGGACAGGGATTTCATCAGCCCCAGCATTTT. Protein product: CASTDAPGQGFHQPQHF.

The chain recombines TRBV5-1 with TRBJ1-1; D may be TRBD1 (6 bases). Trimming pared 0 bases from V and 0 bases from J, leaving 9 bases between. CDR3 size: 15 residues. CDR1 is SGHRS, CDR2 YFSETQ, per germline. The CDR3 spells CASSLGPGVNTEAFF. CDR3 nucleotide sequence: TGCGCCAGCAGCTTGGGTCCAGGGGTGAACACTGAAGCTTTCTTT.

This rearrangement joins TRBV28 to TRBJ2-2; D remains ambiguous. The CDR3 loop spans 15 amino acids. Between the trimmed V and J ends, which lost 2 bases and 3 bases, there was a span of 10 bases. CDR1 and CDR2 (germline): MDHEN, SYDVKM. The CDR3 coding sequence is TGTGCCAGCAGTTTAAAGTTAGACTACACCGGGGAGCTGTTTTTT. This sequence encodes CASSLKLDYTGELFF.

The V call is TRBV7-6, the J call TRBJ2-3, with 10 bases fitting TRBD2. The V and J ends lost 3 bases and 7 bases, in that order; junction bases with no gene match: 4. Germline V CDR1 and CDR2: SGHVS, FNYEAQ. CDR3 length: 14 amino acids. CDR3 protein: CASSLTSGLNTQYF. CDR3 DNA sequence: TGTGCCAGCAGCTTGACTAGCGGGCTAAATACGCAGTATTTT.

The chain couples TRBV13 to TRBJ2-5, with D perhaps TRBD1 or TRBD2 (5 bases each). The V and J ends lost 5 bases and 3 bases respectively, with 16 bases between them. The CDR3 has 15 amino acids. Looked up from germline, CDR1 is PRHDT and CDR2 is FYEKMQ (reference sequence). The chain's CDR3 is CASSGVGDQEETQYF. The CDR3 nucleotides read TGTGCCAGCAGCGGAGTCGGGGACCAGGAAGAGACCCAGTACTTC.

The chain carries TRBV11-2 and TRBJ2-5; TRBD1 matches at 10 bases. V lost 1 base to trimming and J lost 4 bases; unmatched junction nucleotides: 9. This CDR3 contains 17 residues. Germline CDR1 is SGHAT and CDR2 is FQNNGV. CDR3 sequence (DNA): TGTGCCAGCAGCTTAGTCCGGGACAGGGGAGTTTCAGAGACCCAGTACTTC. Translated, it gives CASSLVRDRGVSETQYF.

The rearrangement uses TRBV28 and TRBJ2-1, with unresolved D. Trimming removed 4 bases at V and 10 bases at J, with 11 bases between. This CDR3 spans 12 amino acids. From germline, CDR1 is MDHEN and CDR2 SYDVKM. The CDR3 here is CASSSAGREQFF. CDR3 nucleotides: TGTGCCAGCAGTTCCGCCGGTCGGGAGCAGTTCTTC. The full variable domain, in which reference TRBV28 and TRBJ2-1 provide the parts outside the CDR3, is DVKVTQSSRYLVKRTGEKVFLECVQDMDHENMFWYRQDPGLGLRLIYFSYDVKMKEKGDIPEGYSVSREKKERFSLILESASTNQTSMYLCASSSAGREQFFGPGTRLTVL.

J is TRBJ2-7 and V is TRBV15, with D perhaps matching TRBD2 (5 bases). The germline V and J ends were trimmed by 0 bases and 6 bases, with 12 bases remaining between them. Germline V gene sequence: CDR1 LNHNV, CDR2 YYDKDF (reference sequence). The CDR3 is 14 amino acids. The CDR3 sequence: CATSRDLEGGEQYF. CDR3 coding DNA: TGTGCCACCAGCAGAGATTTAGAGGGTGGCGAGCAGTACTTC.

This chain links TRBV6-8 with TRBJ2-3; 8 bases agree with TRBD2. V was pared by 8 bases and J by 2 bases, with 18 bases of the junction left unmatched. From germline, CDR1 is MNHGY and CDR2 SAAAGT. This CDR3 has 18 amino acids. This CDR3 reads CASSTGGPRVQITDTQYF. The CDR3 DNA reads TGTGCCAGCTCGACGGGGGGGCCGCGCGTTCAAATCACAGATACGCAGTATTTT.

This clone appeared once. V gene TRBV10-2 combines with J gene TRBJ2-2; D not certain. CDR1 is WSHSY and CDR2 is SAAADI in the germline V gene. The CDR3 extends over 14 amino acids. Trimming shortened V by 8 bases and J by 3 bases, and 13 bases separated the two germline ends. CDR3 sequence reads: CASASPSHTGELFF. The CDR3 DNA reads TGCGCCAGCGCTAGTCCATCTCACACCGGGGAGCTGTTTTTT.

The CDR3 sequence: CAWSVGDRVTDTQYF. CDR3 coding DNA: TGTGCCTGGAGTGTAGGGGACAGGGTGACAGATACGCAGTATTTT. The chain couples TRBV30 to TRBJ2-3; 9 bases match TRBD1. V gave up 0 bases and J gave up 3 bases; unmatched junction bases: 4. CDR3 length: 15 residues. Per germline, CDR1 GTSNPN and CDR2 SVGIG (reference sequence).

The CDR3 DNA sequence: TGTGCCAGCAGTTTAGCGACAGGGGTTGCGGAAAAACTGTTTTTT. This sequence encodes CASSLATGVAEKLFF. The rearrangement links TRBV27 to TRBJ1-4, with 8 nucleotides matching TRBD1. The CDR3 is made up of 15 amino acids. The V gene's germline CDR1 is MNHEY and CDR2 SMNVEV (reference sequence). V shed 2 bases and J 8 bases; nucleotides not matched to a gene: 7.

The CDR3 nucleotides are TGCGCCAGCAGCCAAGGCGGGACTCCTAATCAGCCCCAGCATTTT. This encodes CASSQGGTPNQPQHF. The chain is built from TRBV4-1 and TRBJ1-5; possible D gene TRBD1, 5 bases. Germline V gene sequence: CDR1 MGHRA, CDR2 YSYEKL. Trimming removed 1 base from V and 4 bases from J, with 11 bases in between. The CDR3 extends over 15 amino acids.

This chain joins TRBV9 and TRBJ2-1; TRBD2 agrees at 11 bases. This CDR3 comprises 22 residues. After removal of 4 bases from V and 2 bases from J, the junction contained 23 bases not matched to a gene. CDR1 is SGDLS, CDR2 YYNGEE, per germline. CDR3: CASSTRTGRGLAATQTYNEQFF. The CDR3 DNA reads as TGTGCCAGCAGCACCCGGACAGGGAGGGGACTAGCGGCGACCCAGACCTACAATGAGCAGTTCTTC.